A single sample is the source of the 5 T cell receptor beta chains below, sequenced in a study of tumor-infiltrating lymphocytes in primary liver carcinoma. Taking about 20-31 mg of unsorted bulk tissue, the authors co-extracted RNA and DNA. With around 500 ng total RNA as template and a constant-region primer, TCR beta cDNA was made. Slightly modified ARM-PCR, run as three nested multiplex PCR rounds, produced the TCR beta libraries. Forward primers for TRBV1-TRBV30 and a C-beta reverse primer served the first two PCR rounds, at around 11 cycles each. In TCRdb, the multiplex PCR reads were re-called with MiXCR into one record per CDR3 protein. Among some 87,000 distinct CDR3 sequences listed, just under 70% were seen once. Sequenced sample: tumor-adjacent normal liver tissue. The source is a man aged 35-49 years with primary liver carcinoma and hepatitis B virus infection.

Remarks on this clonotype: At one of its ends the junction is not consistent with the germline gene, which may arise from a read error. The chain is built from TRBV4-2 and TRBJ2-1; D gene uncertain. This CDR3 spans 14 amino acids. Germline CDR1 reads LGHNA; CDR2 reads YNFKEQ. CDR3 in DNA: TGTGTCAGCAGCCAAGGTATTACGATGGGTGGGCAGTTCTTC. Residues: CVSSQGITMGGQFF.

In regard to this clonotype: This may arise from a read error, as a much more abundant clone is one base away. The gene calls are TRBV12-3 or TRBV12-4 and TRBJ2-1, with 12 bases matching TRBD2. The CDR3 loop spans 13 amino acids. CDR3 coding DNA: TGTGCCATCCTGACTAGCGGGAGTTATGAGCAGTGCTTC. Protein sequence: CAILTSGSYEQCF.

The table lists this clonotype with a count of one. This may be a read error, as it is one base from a much larger clone. The chain employs TRBV28 and TRBJ1-1; 11 positions agree with TRBD1. The junction had 6 bases not matched to a gene; V was cut back by 5 bases and J by 13 bases. Germline V gives CDR1 MDHEN, CDR2 SYDVKM. The CDR3 sequence is 12 residues long. CDR3 residues: CASSQGGQGVFF. CDR3 DNA: TGTGCCAGCAGTCAGGGGGGACAGGGGGTTTTCTTT.

About this clonotype: One junction end disagrees with the germline gene, perhaps due to a read error. J is TRBJ2-1 and V is TRBV4-1; D is undetermined. This CDR3 has 14 residues. Germline-derived CDR1 and CDR2 are MGHRA and YSYEKL. The CDR3 here is CTSNHDPRGAEQFF. The CDR3 region has the DNA TGCACCAGCAACCACGATCCCCGTGGCGCTGAGCAGTTCTTC.

In the case of this clonotype: This CDR3 fails to terminate in the conserved phenylalanine or tryptophan, so it likely reflects a read error. It is unclear where the CDR3 begins or ends on the DNA, so no DNA is shown, and the CDR3 is as TCRdb lists it. This chain uses TRBV11-2 with TRBJ1-2. Inclusive of both ends, the CDR3 amounts to 12 amino acids. CDR1 and CDR2 from the germline V gene are SGHAT and FQNNGV. CDR3 region: CASSFEDYGYII.